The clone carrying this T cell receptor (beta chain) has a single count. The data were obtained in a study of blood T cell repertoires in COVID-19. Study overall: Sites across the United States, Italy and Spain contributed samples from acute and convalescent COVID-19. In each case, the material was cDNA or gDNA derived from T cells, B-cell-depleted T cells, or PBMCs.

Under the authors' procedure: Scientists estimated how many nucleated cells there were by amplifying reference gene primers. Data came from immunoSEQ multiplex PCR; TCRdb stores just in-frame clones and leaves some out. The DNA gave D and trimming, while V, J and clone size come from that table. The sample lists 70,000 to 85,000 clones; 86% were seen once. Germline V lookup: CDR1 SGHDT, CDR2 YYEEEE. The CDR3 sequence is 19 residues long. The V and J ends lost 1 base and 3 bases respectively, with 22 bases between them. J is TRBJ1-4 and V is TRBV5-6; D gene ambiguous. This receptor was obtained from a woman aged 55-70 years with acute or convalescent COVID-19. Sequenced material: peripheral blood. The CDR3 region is CASSLSFSGFRGSNEKLFF. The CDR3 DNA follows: TGTGCCAGCAGCTTGTCTTTCTCCGGTTTTCGGGGATCTAATGAAAAACTGTTTTTT.